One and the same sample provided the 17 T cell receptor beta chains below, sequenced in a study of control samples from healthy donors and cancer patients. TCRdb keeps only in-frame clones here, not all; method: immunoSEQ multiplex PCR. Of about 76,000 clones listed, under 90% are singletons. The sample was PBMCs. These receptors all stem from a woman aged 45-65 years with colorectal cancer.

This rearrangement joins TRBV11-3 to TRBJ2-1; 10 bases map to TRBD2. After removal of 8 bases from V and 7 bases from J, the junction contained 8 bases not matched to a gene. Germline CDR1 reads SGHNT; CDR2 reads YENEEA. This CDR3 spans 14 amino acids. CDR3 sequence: CASSPAGGFNEQFF. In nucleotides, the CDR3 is TGTGCCAGCTCCCCAGCGGGGGGGTTTAATGAGCAGTTCTTC.

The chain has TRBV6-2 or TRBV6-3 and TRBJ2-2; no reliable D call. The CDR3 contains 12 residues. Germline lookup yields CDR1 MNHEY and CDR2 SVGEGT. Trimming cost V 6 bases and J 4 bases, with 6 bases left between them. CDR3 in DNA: TGTGCCAGCAGCCCCTTCACCGGGGAGCTGTTTTTT. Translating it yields CASSPFTGELFF.

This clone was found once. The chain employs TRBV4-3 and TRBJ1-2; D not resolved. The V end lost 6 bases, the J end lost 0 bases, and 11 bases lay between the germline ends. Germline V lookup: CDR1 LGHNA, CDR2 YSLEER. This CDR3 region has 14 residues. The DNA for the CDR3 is TGCGCCAGCAGTGAATCGGGCACTAACTATGGCTACACCTTC. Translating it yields CASSESGTNYGYTF.

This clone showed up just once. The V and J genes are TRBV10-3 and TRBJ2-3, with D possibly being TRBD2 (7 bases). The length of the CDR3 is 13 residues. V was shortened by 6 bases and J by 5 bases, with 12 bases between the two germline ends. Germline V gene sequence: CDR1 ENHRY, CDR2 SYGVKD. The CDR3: CAIRGGGLDTQYF. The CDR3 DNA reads TGTGCCATCAGAGGGGGGGGGCTAGATACGCAGTATTTT.

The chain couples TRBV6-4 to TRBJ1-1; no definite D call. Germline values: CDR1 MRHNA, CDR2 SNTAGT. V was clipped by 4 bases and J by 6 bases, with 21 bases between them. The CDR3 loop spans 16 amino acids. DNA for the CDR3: TGTGCCAGCAGTGCCCCCCCGTTGCATACCCTGGCTGAAGCTTTCTTT. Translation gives CASSAPPLHTLAEAFF.

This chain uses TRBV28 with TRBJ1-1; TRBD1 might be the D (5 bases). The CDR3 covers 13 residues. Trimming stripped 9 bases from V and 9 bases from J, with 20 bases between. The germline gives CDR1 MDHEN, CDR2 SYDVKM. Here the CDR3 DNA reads TGTGCCAGTCAGTTTACAGACAGCAACCAAGCTTTCTTT. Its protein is CASQFTDSNQAFF.

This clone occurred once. CDR3 protein: CASSDLRQGPPYEQYV. The DNA for the CDR3 is TGTGCCAGCAGTGATTTGAGACAGGGACCCCCCTACGAGCAGTACGTC. The rearrangement uses TRBV6-1 and TRBJ2-7; 7 bases are a match to TRBD1. Per the germline V gene, CDR1 is MNHNS and CDR2 is SASEGT. This CDR3 contains 16 residues. After removal of 3 bases from V and 2 bases from J, the junction contained 10 bases not matched to a gene.

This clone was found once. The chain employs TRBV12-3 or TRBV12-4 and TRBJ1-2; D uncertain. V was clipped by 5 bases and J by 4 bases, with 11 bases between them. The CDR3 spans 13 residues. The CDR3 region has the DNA TGTGCCAGCAGTCAATCCTTCCTCTATGGCTACACCTTC. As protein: CASSQSFLYGYTF.

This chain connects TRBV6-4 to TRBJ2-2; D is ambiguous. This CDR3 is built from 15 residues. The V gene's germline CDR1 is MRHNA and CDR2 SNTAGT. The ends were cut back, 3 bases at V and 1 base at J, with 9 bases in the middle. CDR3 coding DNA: TGTGCCAGCAGTGAACGCAGTATGAACACCGGGGAGCTGTTTTTT. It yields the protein CASSERSMNTGELFF.

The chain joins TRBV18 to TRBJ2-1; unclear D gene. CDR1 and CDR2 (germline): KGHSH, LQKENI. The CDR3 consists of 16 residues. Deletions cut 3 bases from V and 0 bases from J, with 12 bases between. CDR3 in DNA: TGTGCCAGCTCACCCCCTGGAAGAGACTCCTACAATGAGCAGTTCTTC. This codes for CASSPPGRDSYNEQFF.

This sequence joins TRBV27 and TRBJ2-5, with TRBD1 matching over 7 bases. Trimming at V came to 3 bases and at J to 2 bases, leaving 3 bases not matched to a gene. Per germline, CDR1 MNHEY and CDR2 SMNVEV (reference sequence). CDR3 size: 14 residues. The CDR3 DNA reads TGTGCCAGCAGTTTGGACAGGCTACAAGAGACCCAGTACTTC. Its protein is CASSLDRLQETQYF.

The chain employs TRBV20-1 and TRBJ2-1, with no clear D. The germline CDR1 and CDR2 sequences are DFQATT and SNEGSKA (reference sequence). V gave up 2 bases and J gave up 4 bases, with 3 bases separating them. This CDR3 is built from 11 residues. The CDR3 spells CSARLYNEQFF. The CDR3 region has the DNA TGCAGTGCTAGACTATACAATGAGCAGTTCTTC.

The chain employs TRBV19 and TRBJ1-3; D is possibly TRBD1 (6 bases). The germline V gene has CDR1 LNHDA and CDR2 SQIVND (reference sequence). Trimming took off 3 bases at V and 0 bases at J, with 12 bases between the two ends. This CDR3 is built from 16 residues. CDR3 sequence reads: CASSINGGRSGNTIYF. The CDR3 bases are TGTGCCAGTAGTATTAATGGGGGCCGCTCTGGAAACACCATATATTTT.

The CDR3, as DNA: TGTGCCAGCAGCCCACTAGCGGGGGGGCGCGATGAGCAGTTCTTC. Residues: CASSPLAGGRDEQFF. The chain couples TRBV7-3 to TRBJ2-1; 13 nucleotides align to TRBD2. The length of the CDR3 is 15 residues. Germline trimming cut 5 bases from V and 8 bases from J; bases unmatched to any gene: 6. CDR1 SGHTA and CDR2 FQGTGA come from the germline V gene.

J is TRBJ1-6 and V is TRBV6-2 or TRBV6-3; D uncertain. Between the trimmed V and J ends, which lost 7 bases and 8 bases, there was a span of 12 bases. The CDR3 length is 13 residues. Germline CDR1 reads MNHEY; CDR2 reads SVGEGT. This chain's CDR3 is CASTPSAHSPLHF. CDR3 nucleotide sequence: TGTGCCAGCACCCCCTCGGCCCATTCACCCCTCCACTTT.

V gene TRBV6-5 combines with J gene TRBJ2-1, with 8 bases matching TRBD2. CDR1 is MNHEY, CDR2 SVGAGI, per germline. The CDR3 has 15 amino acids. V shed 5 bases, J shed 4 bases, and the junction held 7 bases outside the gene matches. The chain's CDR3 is CASSTGGLNYNEQFF. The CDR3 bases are TGTGCCAGCAGTACGGGGGGGCTTAATTACAATGAGCAGTTCTTC.

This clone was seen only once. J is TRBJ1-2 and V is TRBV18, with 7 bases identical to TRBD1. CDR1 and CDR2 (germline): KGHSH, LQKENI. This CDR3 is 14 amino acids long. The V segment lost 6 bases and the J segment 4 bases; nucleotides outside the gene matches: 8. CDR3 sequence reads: CASSGGTVTYGYTF. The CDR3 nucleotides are TGTGCCAGCTCGGGGGGGACAGTTACCTATGGCTACACCTTC. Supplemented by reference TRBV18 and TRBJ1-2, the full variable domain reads NAGVMQNPRHLVRRRGQEARLRCSPMKGHSHVYWYRQLPEEGLKFMVYLQKENIIDESGMPKERFSAEFPKEGPSILRIQQVVRGDSAAYFCASSGGTVTYGYTFGSGTRLTVV.